This T cell receptor (beta chain) was sequenced during a study of stem cell transplantation in POMP-related autoinflammatory disease. Study-wide findings and caveats: A trend toward lower repertoire diversity and greater clonality appeared in every analyzed T-cell subset of PRAID patients.

In regard to this clone: The antigen is undetermined.

Some clones are missing from TCRdb's copy, which holds only in-frame ones; the method was immunoSEQ multiplex PCR. Of about 9,900 clones in the sample, 79% were seen once. The sequence was collected from a human patient with POMP-related autoinflammation and immune dysregulation (PRAID). Some T cells may be the graft donor's. Here the sequenced sample was CD4+ T cells from PBMCs, taken after stem cell transplantation.

The CDR3 is CAISDLGQGVHEQYF. As DNA, the CDR3 is TGTGCCATCAGTGACTTAGGACAGGGAGTGCACGAGCAGTACTTC. This sequence joins TRBV10-3 and TRBJ2-7, with 8 positions matching TRBD1. CDR1 is ENHRY and CDR2 is SYGVKD in the germline V gene. The CDR3 runs to 15 residues. With V trimmed by 3 bases and J by 5 bases, 9 bases remained unmatched.